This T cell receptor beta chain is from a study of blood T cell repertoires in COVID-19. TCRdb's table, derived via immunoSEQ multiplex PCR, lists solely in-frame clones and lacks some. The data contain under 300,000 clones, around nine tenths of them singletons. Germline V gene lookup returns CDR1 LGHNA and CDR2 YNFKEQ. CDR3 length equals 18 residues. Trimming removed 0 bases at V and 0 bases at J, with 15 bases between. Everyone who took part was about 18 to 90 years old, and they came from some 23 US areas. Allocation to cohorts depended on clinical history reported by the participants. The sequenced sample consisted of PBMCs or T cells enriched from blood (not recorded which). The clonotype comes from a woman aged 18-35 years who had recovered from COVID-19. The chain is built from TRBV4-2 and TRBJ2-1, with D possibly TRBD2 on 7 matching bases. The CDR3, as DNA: TGTGCCAGCAGCCAAGATGCGAGTGGGGGGGCCTCCTACAATGAGCAGTTCTTC. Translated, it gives CASSQDASGGASYNEQFF.